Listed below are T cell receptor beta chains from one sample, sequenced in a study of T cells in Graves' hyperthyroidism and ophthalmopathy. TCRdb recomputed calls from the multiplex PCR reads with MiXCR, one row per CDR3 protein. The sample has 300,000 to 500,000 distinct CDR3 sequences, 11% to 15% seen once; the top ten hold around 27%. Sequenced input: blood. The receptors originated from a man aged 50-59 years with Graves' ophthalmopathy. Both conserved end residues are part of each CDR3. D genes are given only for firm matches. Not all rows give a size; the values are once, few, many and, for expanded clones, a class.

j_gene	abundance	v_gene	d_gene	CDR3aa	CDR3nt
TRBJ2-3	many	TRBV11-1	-	CASSLGDFSTDTQYF	TGTGCCAGCAGCCTGGGGGACTTTAGCACAGATACGCAGTATTTT
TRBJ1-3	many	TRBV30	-	CAFASVSGNTIYF	TGTGCCTTTGCTTCAGTTTCTGGAAACACCATATATTTT
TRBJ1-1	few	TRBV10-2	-	CASSKGGGRTEAFF	TGCGCCAGCAGTAAAGGGGGGGGGAGGACTGAAGCTTTCTTT
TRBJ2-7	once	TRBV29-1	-	CSVKGIGPSEQYF	TGCAGCGTTAAGGGTATCGGCCCGTCGGAGCAGTACTTC
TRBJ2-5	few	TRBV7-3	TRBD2	CASSQGTDLAGETQYF	TGCGCCAGCAGCCAAGGCACCGACCTAGCGGGAGAGACCCAGTACTTC
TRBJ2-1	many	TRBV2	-	CASTEPGELHNEQFF	TGTGCCAGCACCGAACCGGGAGAACTGCACAATGAGCAGTTCTTC
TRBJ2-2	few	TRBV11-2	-	CASSMGLVNTGELFF	TGTGCCAGCAGCATGGGTCTAGTAAACACCGGGGAGCTGTTTTTT
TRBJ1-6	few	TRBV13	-	CASSLDGTSSYNSPLHF	TGTGCCAGCAGCTTAGATGGGACGAGCTCCTATAATTCACCCCTCCACTTT
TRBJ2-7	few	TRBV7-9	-	CASSSPRGSGMPYEQYF	TGTGCCAGCAGCTCCCCTAGGGGTAGCGGTATGCCTTACGAGCAGTACTTC
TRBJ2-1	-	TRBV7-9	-	CASSLSGDNRVNEQFF	TGTGCCAGCAGCTTGAGTGGGGACAACCGCGTTAATGAGCAGTTCTTC
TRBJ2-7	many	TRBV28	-	CASRMDSYEQYF	TGTGCCAGCAGAATGGACAGCTACGAGCAGTACTTC
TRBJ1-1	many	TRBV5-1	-	CASSPARGVAEAFF	TGCGCCAGCAGCCCAGCAAGGGGGGTCGCTGAAGCTTTCTTT
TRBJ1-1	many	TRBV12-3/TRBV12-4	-	CASSKWGTEAFF	TGTGCCAGCAGTAAATGGGGGACTGAAGCTTTCTTT
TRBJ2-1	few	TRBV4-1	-	CASSHGAGSYNEQFF	TGCGCCAGCAGCCATGGAGCGGGTAGCTACAATGAGCAGTTCTTC
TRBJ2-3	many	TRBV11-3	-	CASSAKTRGGRGTDTQYF	TGTGCCAGCAGCGCAAAAACCCGTGGGGGGCGCGGCACAGATACGCAGTATTTT
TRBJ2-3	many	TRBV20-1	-	CSARPRFTDTQYF	TGCAGTGCTAGACCACGATTCACAGATACGCAGTATTTT
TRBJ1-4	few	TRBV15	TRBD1	CATSRQGGDEKLVF	TGTGCCACCAGCAGGCAGGGGGGTGATGAAAAACTGGTTTTT
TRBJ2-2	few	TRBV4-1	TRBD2	CASSHTTSGRSGGELFF	TGCGCCAGCAGCCACACCACTAGCGGGAGATCTGGCGGGGAGCTGTTTTTT
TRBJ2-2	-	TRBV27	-	CASSDRVGSYEQYFGPGTGELFF	-
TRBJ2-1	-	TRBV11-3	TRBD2	CASSLALAGGRDNEQFF	TGTGCCAGCAGCTTAGCCCTAGCGGGAGGCCGGGACAATGAGCAGTTCTTC
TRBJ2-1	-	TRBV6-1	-	CASGRRYNEQFF	TGTGCCAGCGGGCGGAGGTACAATGAGCAGTTCTTC
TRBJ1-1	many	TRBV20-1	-	CSARDPRVSEAFF	TGCAGTGCTAGAGATCCCCGGGTATCGGAAGCTTTCTTT
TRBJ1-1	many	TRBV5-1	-	CASSLFQDTEAFF	TGCGCCAGCAGCCTATTCCAGGACACTGAAGCTTTCTTT
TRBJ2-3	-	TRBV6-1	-	CASREKLTDTQYF	TGTGCCAGCAGAGAAAAGCTTACAGATACGCAGTATTTT
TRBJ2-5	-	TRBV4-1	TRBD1	CASSQANRGQEQETQYF	TGCGCCAGCAGCCAAGCTAACAGGGGCCAAGAGCAAGAGACCCAGTACTTC
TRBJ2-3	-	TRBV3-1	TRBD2	CASSQWSSGSERTDTQYF	TGTGCCAGCAGCCAATGGTCTAGCGGGAGCGAACGCACAGATACGCAGTATTTT
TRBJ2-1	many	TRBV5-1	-	CASSPQGGTYNEQFF	TGCGCCAGCAGCCCCCAGGGGGGAACCTACAATGAGCAGTTCTTC